The rows below give T cell receptor beta chains drawn from one sample of a study of blood T cell repertoires in COVID-19. Clones were read by immunoSEQ multiplex PCR, and TCRdb kept only the in-frame ones, dropping some. The sample shows about 260,000 clones, about 90% of them seen only once. The specimen sequenced was PBMCs or T cells enriched from blood (not recorded which). The origin of the receptors is a man aged 50 to 59 who had been exposed to COVID-19. The CDR3 runs from the conserved cysteine through the conserved F or W. The D gene is left open where the match is weak. Rows give clone size only sometimes, using once, few, many, or a class for an expanded clone.

>-|TRBV25-1|TRBJ1-4|-
CASSRASNEKLFF
TGTGCCAGCAGCAGGGCCTCTAATGAAAAACTGTTTTTT
>-|TRBV19|TRBJ2-1|TRBD1
CASRLGTGNYNEQFF
TGTGCCAGTAGATTGGGGACAGGGAACTACAATGAGCAGTTCTTC
>-|TRBV11-3|TRBJ2-1|TRBD2
CASSLGSVAGGYNEQFF
TGTGCCAGCAGCTTAGGATCCGTAGCGGGAGGCTACAATGAGCAGTTCTTC
>-|TRBV29-1|TRBJ2-5|-
CSVRRGTGTQYF
TGCAGCGTGCGACGGGGTACGGGGACCCAGTACTTC
>-|TRBV11-2|TRBJ1-1|-
CASSLDAVGRSMNTEAFF
TGTGCCAGCAGCTTAGATGCTGTTGGGCGCTCCATGAACACTGAAGCTTTCTTT
>-|TRBV6-5|TRBJ2-5|-
CASSYSRLQETQYF
TGTGCCAGCAGTTACTCGAGGTTGCAAGAGACCCAGTACTTC
>-|TRBV5-4|TRBJ1-2|TRBD1
CASSFLNRGDGYTF
TGTGCCAGCAGCTTTCTCAACAGGGGAGATGGCTACACCTTC
>-|TRBV12-5|TRBJ2-1|-
CASGLAPQRADTSFF
TGTGCTAGTGGTTTGGCGCCTCAACGCGCGGACACCTCGTTCTTC
>-|TRBV6-4|TRBJ1-1|-
CASSLEGGNTEAFF
TGTGCCAGCAGTCTCGAAGGGGGTAACACTGAAGCTTTCTTT
>-|TRBV7-9|TRBJ2-2|-
CASLLTGELFF
TGTGCCAGCCTCCTCACCGGGGAGCTGTTTTTT
>-|TRBV6-5|TRBJ2-1|TRBD2
CASRQTSSNEQFF
TGTGCCAGCAGACAGACTAGCTCCAATGAGCAGTTCTTC
>-|TRBV7-3|TRBJ2-2|-
CASSSGGELFF
TGTGCCAGCAGCTCGGGTGGGGAGCTGTTTTTT
>-|TRBV19|TRBJ2-1|-
CATAQVGGTFYNEQFF
TGTGCCACCGCCCAAGTCGGGGGAACCTTTTACAATGAGCAGTTCTTC
>once|TRBV28|TRBJ1-1|TRBD1
CASSFGAGGTVLNTEAFF
TGTGCCAGCAGTTTCGGGGCAGGGGGCACGGTATTGAACACTGAAGCTTTCTTT
>-|TRBV2|TRBJ2-7|-
CASITGNYEQYF
TGTGCCAGCATTACAGGAAACTACGAGCAGTACTTC
>few|TRBV5-1|TRBJ2-5|TRBD1
CASSPGTVQETQYF
TGCGCCAGCAGCCCTGGGACAGTTCAAGAGACCCAGTACTTC
>-|TRBV3-1/TRBV3-2|TRBJ2-5|TRBD1
CASSPGTGGVSQETQYF
TGTGCCAGCAGCCCCGGGACAGGGGGAGTCAGCCAGGAGACCCAGTACTTC
>-|TRBV5-1|TRBJ2-5|TRBD2
CARTPGAGGDMRQETQYF
TGCGCCCGCACCCCGGGGGCGGGGGGGGATATGCGACAAGAGACCCAGTACTTC
>-|TRBV5-1|TRBJ2-2|TRBD1
CASSPSQGASGGELFF
TGCGCCAGCAGCCCCAGCCAGGGGGCTTCGGGCGGGGAGCTGTTTTTT
>-|TRBV30|TRBJ2-1|TRBD2
CAWSGSGGWNEQFF
TGTGCCTGGAGCGGTAGCGGGGGCTGGAATGAGCAGTTCTTC
>-|TRBV12-5|TRBJ1-2|-
CASGLERGLYGYTF
TGTGCTAGTGGTTTAGAAAGAGGGTTGTATGGCTACACCTTC
>-|TRBV28|TRBJ2-5|TRBD2
CASTGGWETQYF
TGTGCCAGCACCGGGGGGTGGGAGACCCAGTACTTC
>-|TRBV28|TRBJ1-2|TRBD1
CASSIQGVIIYGYTF
TGTGCCAGCAGTATACAGGGGGTAATAATCTATGGCTACACCTTC
>-|TRBV2|TRBJ2-7|-
CASSRQSNPGLEYF
TGTGCCAGCAGCAGACAGAGTAACCCCGGATTGGAGTACTTC
>-|TRBV28|TRBJ1-6|-
CASSPYRRNSPLHF
TGTGCCAGCAGTCCCTACAGAAGGAATTCACCCCTCCACTTT
>-|TRBV18|TRBJ1-5|TRBD1
CASSPPSSDRVNQPQHF
TGTGCCAGCTCACCACCTAGTAGTGACAGGGTCAATCAGCCCCAGCATTTT
>-|TRBV19|TRBJ2-5|-
CASSSADQETQYF
TGTGCCAGTAGTAGTGCAGACCAAGAGACCCAGTACTTC
>-|TRBV10-3|TRBJ1-6|-
CAISDQGSPLHF
TGTGCCATCAGTGACCAGGGGTCACCCCTCCACTTT
>once|TRBV7-3|TRBJ2-1|TRBD2
CASSSRTSGRAFNEQFF
TGTGCCAGCAGCTCCCGGACTAGCGGGAGGGCCTTCAATGAGCAGTTCTTC
>-|TRBV15|TRBJ2-3|TRBD2
CATSRGEVAGGSTDTQYF
TGTGCCACCAGCAGAGGGGAGGTGGCGGGAGGGAGCACAGATACGCAGTATTTT
>-|TRBV28|TRBJ2-1|TRBD2
CASQTSGSPYNEQFF
TGTGCCAGCCAGACTAGCGGGAGCCCCTACAATGAGCAGTTCTTC
>-|TRBV28|TRBJ1-4|-
CASSSQHREGEKLFF
TGTGCCAGCAGTTCCCAACACAGGGAAGGTGAAAAACTGTTTTTT
>-|TRBV13|TRBJ2-1|-
CASSLKAVYNEQFF
TGTGCCAGCAGCTTAAAAGCGGTTTACAATGAGCAGTTCTTC
>once|TRBV15|TRBJ1-4|-
CATSRDGAGDEKLFF
TGTGCCACCAGCAGAGACGGAGCGGGAGATGAAAAACTGTTTTTT
>-|TRBV20-1|TRBJ1-6|-
CSASLSEPLHF
TGCAGTGCTAGTCTTTCCGAGCCCCTCCACTTT
>-|TRBV19|TRBJ1-5|TRBD1
CASSDQGARSNQPQHF
TGTGCCAGTAGTGACCAGGGGGCTAGGAGCAATCAGCCCCAGCATTTT
>-|TRBV18|TRBJ1-4|TRBD1
CASSRRQGIAEKLFF
TGTGCCAGCTCCCGAAGACAGGGGATTGCGGAAAAACTGTTTTTT
>-|TRBV10-2|TRBJ2-1|TRBD2
CASSEAGLAGGPDYNEQFF
TGCGCCAGCAGTGAGGCCGGACTAGCGGGAGGGCCGGACTACAATGAGCAGTTCTTC
>-|TRBV7-9|TRBJ1-6|TRBD1
CASSRATGGDSPLHF
TGTGCCAGCAGTCGAGCGACAGGGGGCGATTCACCCCTCCACTTT
>-|TRBV3-1/TRBV3-2|TRBJ2-5|TRBD1
CASGQGAGTETQYF
TGTGCCAGCGGCCAGGGGGCAGGGACGGAGACCCAGTACTTC
>-|TRBV5-1|TRBJ2-1|TRBD2
CASSTVSGESNEQFF
TGCGCCAGCAGCACCGTTAGCGGGGAGTCGAATGAGCAGTTCTTC